Following are 17 T cell receptor beta chains from one sample sequenced in a study of T cells in localized non-small cell lung cancer. Repertoires were generated with immunoSEQ multiplex PCR, while TCRdb's copy carries only in-frame clones and drops some. This table holds around 130,000 clones, more than 70% found once. Sequencing was performed on peripheral blood, taken before any cancer treatment. Receptors originate from an older female donor with stage I lung adenocarcinoma.

CDR3 coding DNA: TGTGCCAGCAAAGTAGGGGGGGGTACCAATCAGCCCCAGCATTTT. Its protein is CASKVGGGTNQPQHF. The gene calls are TRBV6-1 and TRBJ1-5; D is perhaps TRBD1 (6 bases). V lost 7 bases, J lost 3 bases, and 16 bases lay in between. Germline CDR1 reads MNHNS; CDR2 reads SASEGT. This CDR3 has 15 residues.

The chain combines TRBV2 with TRBJ2-2, with D possibly being TRBD2 (5 bases). CDR3 length equals 16 residues. Germline CDR1 and CDR2: SNHLY and FYNNEI. V was shortened by 2 bases and J by 0 bases, with 10 bases between the two germline ends. Written as DNA, the CDR3 is TGTGCCAGCAGTGAAAGCGGCATTACGAACACCGGGGAGCTGTTTTTT. Protein sequence: CASSESGITNTGELFF.

CDR3 residues: CASSFMGIAGGTNGELFF. CDR3 DNA: TGTGCCAGCAGCTTTATGGGGATAGCGGGAGGAACTAACGGGGAGCTGTTTTTT. The chain employs TRBV13 and TRBJ2-2; 10 bases are shared with TRBD2. V was pared by 3 bases and J by 7 bases, with 14 bases of the junction left unmatched. The CDR3 sequence is 18 residues long. Germline V CDR1 and CDR2: PRHDT, FYEKMQ (reference sequence).

Details on this clone: Other DNA sequences from this sample encode an identical CDR3 as well. This chain connects TRBV29-1 to TRBJ1-3; 8 bases agree with TRBD1. The V segment lost 6 bases and the J segment 2 bases; nucleotides outside the gene matches: 9. Germline assignment: CDR1 SQVTM and CDR2 ANQGSEA. CDR3 length equals 15 residues. CDR3 in DNA: TGCAGCGTCACCCGGACAGGGACGCCTGGAAACACCATATATTTT. Translating gives CSVTRTGTPGNTIYF.

V and J are TRBV19 and TRBJ1-1; 8 positions match TRBD1. Germline V lookup: CDR1 LNHDA, CDR2 SQIVND (reference sequence). This CDR3 comprises 15 residues. Trimming at V came to 3 bases and at J to 4 bases, leaving 7 bases not matched to a gene. The CDR3 loop reads CASSITGTGITEAFF. In DNA, the CDR3 is TGTGCCAGTAGTATCACAGGGACAGGTATCACTGAAGCTTTCTTT.

CDR3 in DNA: TGCGCCAGCAGCTTGGCTTCGGTACAGGGGGCCACAGATACGCAGTATTTT. Translating gives CASSLASVQGATDTQYF. The chain joins TRBV5-1 to TRBJ2-3, with TRBD1 identical over 9 bases. This CDR3 is built from 17 residues. CDR1 is SGHRS, CDR2 YFSETQ, per germline. With V trimmed by 0 bases and J by 2 bases, 7 bases remained unmatched.

This chain joins TRBV30 and TRBJ1-2, with D maybe TRBD1 (6 bases). Germline CDR1 GTSNPN, CDR2 SVGIG (reference sequence). The CDR3 covers 13 residues. V was trimmed by 7 bases and J by 8 bases, leaving 20 bases between them. For the CDR3, the DNA is TGTGCCTCAGCAGCAGGGGCCGAAACGGGCTACACCTTC. The encoded protein is CASAAGAETGYTF. The variable domain in full, completed from reference TRBV30 and TRBJ1-2, reads SQTIHQWPATLVQPVGSPLSLECTVEGTSNPNLYWYRQAAGRGLQLLFYSVGIGQISSEVPQNLSASRPQDRQFILSSKKLLLSDSGFYLCASAAGAETGYTFGSGTRLTVV.

This chain joins TRBV19 and TRBJ1-2; D uncertain. CDR3 length: 15 residues. CDR1 is LNHDA, CDR2 SQIVND, per germline (reference sequence). V dropped 9 bases and J dropped 0 bases, with 17 bases sitting between them. CDR3 sequence reads: CARPSVASANYGYTF. In DNA, the CDR3 is TGTGCCAGGCCGTCAGTGGCCTCAGCTAACTATGGCTACACCTTC.

V is TRBV2 and J is TRBJ2-7; D is ambiguous. CDR3 length equals 13 residues. Germline CDR1 is SNHLY and CDR2 is FYNNEI. V was pared by 7 bases and J by 4 bases, with 14 bases between. The CDR3 spells CASISNGLYEQYF. CDR3 nucleotide sequence: TGTGCCAGCATCAGCAACGGGTTGTACGAGCAGTACTTC.

The DNA of the CDR3 is TGTGCCTCCCTGAGGGGGGATGAAGGGGCCAACGTCCTGACTTTC. Its translation is CASLRGDEGANVLTF. This chain joins TRBV6-5 and TRBJ2-6, with D perhaps TRBD1 or TRBD2 (6 bases each). The germline V gene has CDR1 MNHEY and CDR2 SVGAGI. The CDR3 runs 15 residues. The germline V and J ends were trimmed by 11 bases and 4 bases, with 18 bases remaining between them.

Written as DNA, the CDR3 is TGTGCCAGCAGTGACGTGGGGGGAGCGGGCTACAATGAGCAGTTCTTC. Translated: CASSDVGGAGYNEQFF. This chain connects TRBV6-4 to TRBJ2-1, with D perhaps matching TRBD2 (6 bases). The germline V and J ends were trimmed by 2 bases and 3 bases, with 14 bases remaining between them. The CDR3 consists of 16 residues. The germline gives CDR1 MRHNA, CDR2 SNTAGT.

The V and J genes are TRBV11-3 and TRBJ2-1, with D tentatively TRBD1 (6 bases). Germline V gene data show CDR1 as SGHNT and CDR2 as YENEEA. V was pared by 5 bases and J by 0 bases, with 11 bases between. The CDR3 length is 15 residues. CDR3 nucleotides: TGTGCCAGCAGCCAGTGGACAGTCTCCTACAATGAGCAGTTCTTC. As protein: CASSQWTVSYNEQFF.

The J gene is TRBJ1-4, the V gene TRBV6-7, with TRBD1 as a possible D gene (6 bases). TRBV6-7 is an ORF, with its function uncertain. The CDR3 spans 15 residues. Trimming shortened V by 0 bases and J by 8 bases, and 13 bases separated the two germline ends. CDR3 sequence reads: CASSYSTAGGEKLFF. Written as DNA, the CDR3 is TGTGCCAGCAGTTACTCGACGGCGGGGGGCGAAAAACTGTTTTTT.

This clone was detected a few times. The chain combines TRBV9 with TRBJ2-7; TRBD2 is a possible D gene (6 bases). The V and J ends lost 4 bases and 8 bases respectively, with 22 bases between them. Germline V lookup: CDR1 SGDLS, CDR2 YYNGEE. This CDR3 spans 15 amino acids. CDR3 sequence reads: CASSPQVAAPIQQYF. The CDR3 DNA reads as TGTGCCAGCAGCCCCCAAGTAGCGGCCCCCATACAGCAGTACTTC. Full variable domain (outside the CDR3, taken from reference TRBV9 and TRBJ2-7): DSGVTQTPKHLITATGQRVTLRCSPRSGDLSVYWYQQSLDQGLQFLIQYYNGEERAKGNILERFSAQQFPDLHSELNLSSLELGDSALYFCASSPQVAAPIQQYFGPGTRLTVT.

V usage is TRBV14 and J usage is TRBJ1-1; the D gene is possibly TRBD1 (5 bases). The germline CDR1 and CDR2 sequences are SGHDN and FVKESK. V lost 1 base to trimming and J lost 7 bases, with 19 bases between them. The CDR3 consists of 16 residues. CDR3 nucleotides: TGTGCCAGCAGCCAAGGAGGTTTGGGAGGGAGGGGTGAAGCTTTCTTT. The encoded protein is CASSQGGLGGRGEAFF.

This sequence joins TRBV6-1 and TRBJ1-3; D call uncertain. With 2 bases removed from V and 1 base from J, the gap between germline ends came to 6 bases. Germline V CDR1 and CDR2: MNHNS, SASEGT. The CDR3 is 14 amino acids. CDR3 DNA sequence: TGTGCCAGCAGTGAAAGAGGGTCTGGAAACACCATATATTTT. This translates into CASSERGSGNTIYF.

V and J are TRBV5-1 and TRBJ1-2, with D possibly being TRBD1 (6 bases). Trimming shortened V by 9 bases and J by 4 bases, and 16 bases separated the two germline ends. The CDR3 extends over 13 amino acids. The germline V gene has CDR1 SGHRS and CDR2 YFSETQ. CDR3 bases: TGCGCCAACCCAACCGGGGGGCCCTATGGCTACACCTTC. Protein sequence: CANPTGGPYGYTF.